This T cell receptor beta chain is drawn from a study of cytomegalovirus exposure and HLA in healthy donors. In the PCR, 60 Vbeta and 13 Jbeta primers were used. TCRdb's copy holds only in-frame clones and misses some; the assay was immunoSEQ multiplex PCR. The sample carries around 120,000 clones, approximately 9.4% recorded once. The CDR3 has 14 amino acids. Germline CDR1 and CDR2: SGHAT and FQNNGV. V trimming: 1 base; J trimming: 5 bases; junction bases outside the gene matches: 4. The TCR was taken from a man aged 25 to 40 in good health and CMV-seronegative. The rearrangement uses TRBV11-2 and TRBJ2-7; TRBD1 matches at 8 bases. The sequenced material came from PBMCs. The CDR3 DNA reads TGTGCCAGCAGCTTAGGGACAGGGTCCGACGAGCAGTACTTC. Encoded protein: CASSLGTGSDEQYF.